The 3 T cell receptor beta chains in this list originate from one sample, sequenced in a study of T cells after yellow fever vaccination. One entry per CDR3 protein, called by TCRdb with MiXCR from the 5' RACE reads. The sample lists about 230,000 distinct CDR3 sequences; about 7% were seen once. Here the sequenced sample was CD4+ T cells sorted from PBMCs, taken on the day of the yellow fever booster vaccination. The receptors shown here come from a young man who received the YFV17D yellow fever vaccine.

The table lists this clonotype with many counts. The chain recombines TRBV20-1 with TRBJ2-1, with D hard to call. The germline V and J ends were trimmed by 6 bases and 5 bases, with 8 bases remaining between them. CDR1 DFQATT and CDR2 SNEGSKA come from the germline V gene (reference sequence). The CDR3 has 11 amino acids. In DNA form, the CDR3 reads TGCAGTGCCGCCAGGAACAATGAGCAGTTCTTC. Translating it yields CSAARNNEQFF.

The chain carries TRBV19 and TRBJ2-1; D may be TRBD2 (6 bases). Germline V lookup: CDR1 LNHDA, CDR2 SQIVND (reference sequence). This CDR3 comprises 13 residues. Between the trimmed V and J ends, which lost 5 bases and 10 bases, there was a span of 15 bases. The CDR3 reads CASSVGPAGEQFF. DNA of the CDR3: TGTGCCAGTAGTGTCGGACCTGCGGGGGAGCAGTTCTTC. Drawing the rest from reference TRBV19 and TRBJ2-1, the complete variable domain is DGGITQSPKYLFRKEGQNVTLSCEQNLNHDAMYWYRQDPGQGLRLIYYSQIVNDFQKGDIAEGYSVSREKKESFPLTVTSAQKNPTAFYLCASSVGPAGEQFFGPGTRLTVL.

The V gene is TRBV7-3, the J gene TRBJ1-1; the D gene is possibly TRBD1 (5 bases). The ends were cut back, 7 bases at V and 1 base at J, with 10 bases in the middle. The CDR3 loop spans 13 amino acids. The germline CDR1 and CDR2 sequences are SGHTA and FQGTGA. The CDR3 loop is CASKGQPNTEAFF. The DNA for the CDR3 is TGTGCCAGCAAGGGGCAGCCGAACACTGAAGCTTTCTTT. The full variable domain, with the rest looked up from reference TRBV7-3 and TRBJ1-1, is GAGVSQTPSNKVTEKGKYVELRCDPISGHTALYWYRQSLGQGPEFLIYFQGTGAADDSGLPNDRFFAVRPEGSVSTLKIQRTERGDSAVYLCASKGQPNTEAFFGQGTRLTVV.